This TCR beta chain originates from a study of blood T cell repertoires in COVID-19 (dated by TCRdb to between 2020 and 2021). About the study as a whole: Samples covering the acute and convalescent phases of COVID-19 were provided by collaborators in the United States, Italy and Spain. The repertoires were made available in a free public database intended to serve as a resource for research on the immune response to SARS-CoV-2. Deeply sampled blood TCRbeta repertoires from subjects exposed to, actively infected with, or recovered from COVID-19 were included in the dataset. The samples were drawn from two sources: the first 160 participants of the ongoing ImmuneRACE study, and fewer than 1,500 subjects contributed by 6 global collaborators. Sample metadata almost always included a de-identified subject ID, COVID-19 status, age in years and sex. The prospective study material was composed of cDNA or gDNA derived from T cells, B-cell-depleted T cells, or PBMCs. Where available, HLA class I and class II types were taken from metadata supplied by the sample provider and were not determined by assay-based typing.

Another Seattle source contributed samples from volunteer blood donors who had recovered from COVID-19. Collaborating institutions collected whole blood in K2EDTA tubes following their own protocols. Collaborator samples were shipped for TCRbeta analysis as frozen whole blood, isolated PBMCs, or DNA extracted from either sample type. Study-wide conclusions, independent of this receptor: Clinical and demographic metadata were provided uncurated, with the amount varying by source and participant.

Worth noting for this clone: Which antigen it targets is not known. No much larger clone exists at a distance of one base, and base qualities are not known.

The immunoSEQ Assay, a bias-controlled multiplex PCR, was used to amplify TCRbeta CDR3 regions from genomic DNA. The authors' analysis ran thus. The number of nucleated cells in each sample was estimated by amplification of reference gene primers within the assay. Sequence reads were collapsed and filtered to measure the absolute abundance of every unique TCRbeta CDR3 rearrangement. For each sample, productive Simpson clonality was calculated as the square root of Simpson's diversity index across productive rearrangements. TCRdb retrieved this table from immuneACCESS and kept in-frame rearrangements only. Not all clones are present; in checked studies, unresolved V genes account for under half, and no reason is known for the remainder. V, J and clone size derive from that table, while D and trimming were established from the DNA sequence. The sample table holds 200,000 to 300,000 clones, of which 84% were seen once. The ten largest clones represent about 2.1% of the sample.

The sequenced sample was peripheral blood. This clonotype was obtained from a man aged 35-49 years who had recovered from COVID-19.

The CDR3 has the sequence CASSQDLDSILFF. The DNA reads as follows: TGCGCCAGCAGCCAAGATTTGGACAGCATCCTGTTTTTT. This chain is built from TRBV4-1 and TRBJ1-4, and perhaps TRBD1 as D gene, on 6 matching bases. According to the germline V gene, CDR1 reads MGHRA and CDR2 reads YSYEKL. Between the V and J ends, shortened by 0 bases and 14 bases respectively, the junction contains 13 bases. From the cysteine up to the phenylalanine, the CDR3 has a length of 13 residues. The sequence is cut down to CDR3 DNA, 39 bases in frame from base 1.